Listed here are 11 T cell receptor beta chains from one sample, sequenced in a study of T cell responses to AZD1222 COVID-19 vaccine. Sequencing was performed with immunoSEQ multiplex PCR; in TCRdb, only in-frame clones are kept and a portion is missing. The sample shows about 120,000 clones, approximately 85% of them seen only once. The sample was peripheral blood, taken on day 0 of MenACWY control vaccination. These receptors were collected from an adult in good health.

The V and J genes are TRBV5-6 and TRBJ2-7; D remains ambiguous. Trimming stripped 1 base from V and 3 bases from J, with 11 bases between. In germline, CDR1 is SGHDT, CDR2 YYEEEE. The CDR3 runs to 14 residues. The CDR3 region has the DNA TGTGCCAGCAGCTTGAAGGTCAGGTTCTACGAGCAGTACTTC. Its translation is CASSLKVRFYEQYF.

This clone was detected only a few times. This chain connects TRBV5-1 to TRBJ1-5; perhaps TRBD1 as D (5 bases). In germline, CDR1 is SGHRS, CDR2 YFSETQ. The V end lost 4 bases, the J end lost 1 base, and 12 bases lay between the germline ends. The CDR3 covers 15 residues. Written as DNA, the CDR3 is TGCGCCAGCAGCAAAGGGACGGAAAGCAATCAGCCCCAGCATTTT. It codes for CASSKGTESNQPQHF. The whole variable domain, remainder taken from reference TRBV5-1 and TRBJ1-5, is KAGVTQTPRYLIKTRGQQVTLSCSPISGHRSVSWYQQTPGQGLQFLFEYFSETQRNKGNFPGRFSGRQFSNSRSEMNVSTLELGDSALYLCASSKGTESNQPQHFGDGTRLSIL.

The chain joins TRBV4-1 to TRBJ1-4; 7 positions match TRBD1. Germline lookup yields CDR1 MGHRA and CDR2 YSYEKL. Losses at the gene ends were 1 base for V and 9 bases for J; bases not matched to a gene: 5. The CDR3 sequence is 14 residues long. The CDR3 sequence is CASSQGGGGKKLFF. The DNA for the CDR3 is TGCGCCAGCAGCCAAGGAGGGGGCGGGAAAAAACTGTTTTTT.

The chain combines TRBV5-4 with TRBJ1-4; 9 bases agree with TRBD1. The J segment lost 10 bases and the V segment lost 3 bases, leaving 16 bases of the junction unmatched. The CDR3 length is 17 residues. Germline CDR1 is SGHNT and CDR2 is YYREEE (reference sequence). The CDR3 sequence: CASSSMQEGQGIAKLFF. The CDR3 DNA reads as TGTGCCAGCAGCTCCATGCAGGAGGGACAGGGAATAGCAAAACTGTTTTTT.

V gene TRBV10-1 combines with J gene TRBJ1-1, with D hard to call. The V and J ends lost 5 bases and 1 base respectively, with 8 bases between them. This CDR3 has 13 amino acids. Germline CDR1 and CDR2: WNHNN and SYGVQD (reference sequence). The CDR3 protein is CASSNRANTEAFF. The CDR3 DNA sequence: TGCGCCAGCAGTAATCGGGCGAACACTGAAGCTTTCTTT.

CDR3 loop: CASLELGQNNSPLHF. CDR3 bases: TGTGCCAGTTTGGAACTGGGACAGAATAATTCACCCCTCCACTTT. The genes are TRBV28 and TRBJ1-6; 7 bases map to TRBD1. The junction had 10 bases not matched to a gene; V was cut back by 9 bases and J by 5 bases. CDR3 length: 15 residues. Germline V gene data show CDR1 as MDHEN and CDR2 as SYDVKM. Together with reference TRBV28 and TRBJ1-6, the CDR3 gives the full variable domain: DVKVTQSSRYLVKRTGEKVFLECVQDMDHENMFWYRQDPGLGLRLIYFSYDVKMKEKGDIPEGYSVSREKKERFSLILESASTNQTSMYLCASLELGQNNSPLHFGNGTRLTVT.

The J gene is TRBJ1-2, the V gene TRBV7-3; TRBD1 aligns across 7 bases. With 5 bases clipped from V and 0 bases from J, the junction kept 9 bases outside the gene matches. The CDR3 totals 16 residues. Germline V gene sequence: CDR1 SGHTA, CDR2 FQGTGA. For the CDR3, the DNA is TGTGCCAGCAGCCAGGCGGGGACAGCCGCTAACTATGGCTACACCTTC. Its protein is CASSQAGTAANYGYTF.

This clone was detected a few times. The rearrangement links TRBV15 to TRBJ2-5; 8 nucleotides agree with TRBD1. V dropped 1 base and J dropped 6; count of bases not matched to a gene: 7. This CDR3 spans 15 amino acids. Germline V gives CDR1 LNHNV, CDR2 YYDKDF (reference sequence). The CDR3 spells CATSRGRGREQTQYF. The DNA for the CDR3 is TGTGCCACCAGCAGAGGCAGGGGGCGCGAACAGACCCAGTACTTC.

The J gene is TRBJ1-2, the V gene TRBV5-6; D is possibly TRBD1 (6 bases). Germline V gene lookup returns CDR1 SGHDT and CDR2 YYEEEE. The V and J ends lost 2 bases and 4 bases respectively, with 9 bases between them. CDR3 length: 13 amino acids. The CDR3 region is CASSFGTSYGYTF. CDR3 DNA: TGTGCCAGCAGCTTTGGGACAAGCTATGGCTACACCTTC.

The genes are TRBV28 and TRBJ1-1; D is ambiguous. V shed 5 bases and J shed 0 bases, with 10 bases lying between them. The V gene's germline CDR1 is MDHEN and CDR2 SYDVKM. This CDR3 is built from 14 residues. This CDR3 reads CASSSPPLNTEAFF. CDR3 coding DNA: TGTGCCAGCAGTAGCCCGCCCCTGAACACTGAAGCTTTCTTT.

This clone was observed a handful of times. The chain couples TRBV6-4 to TRBJ2-2; TRBD1 agrees at 12 bases. The V gene's germline CDR1 is MRHNA and CDR2 SNTAGT. V was clipped by 7 bases and J by 6 bases; unmatched bases: 3. The CDR3 consists of 14 residues. In nucleotides, the CDR3 is TGTGCCAGCATCCGGGACAGGGGGCCCGGGGAGCTGTTTTTT. It specifies CASIRDRGPGELFF.